These 32 T cell receptor beta chains were sequenced from one sample in a study of graft-versus-host responses after intestinal transplantation. Only in-frame clones appear in the TCRdb table, and some are missing; sequencing was by immunoSEQ multiplex PCR. The repertoire has around 15,000 clones, roughly 78% of them found once; the top ten carry 15% to 20%. Researchers processed graft tissue to release intraepithelial and lamina propria lymphocytes. The material sequenced was ileum tissue, taken roughly 110 days after intestinal transplant. These receptors were taken from a human patient who received an intestinal transplant, so some T cells may come from the graft donor.

The chain uses TRBV29-1 and TRBJ1-4; D gene ambiguous. The CDR3 is 9 residues long. Germline assignment: CDR1 SQVTM and CDR2 ANQGSEA. V lost 0 bases to trimming and J lost 17 bases, with 7 bases between them. As DNA, the CDR3 is TGCAGCGTTGAAGATGGCTTTTTTTTT. It is translated as CSVEDGFFF.

The V gene is TRBV18, the J gene TRBJ2-1, with a weak D call TRBD2 (6 bases). The germline CDR1 and CDR2 sequences are KGHSH and LQKENI. The CDR3 is 18 amino acids. Trimming took off 3 bases at V and 0 bases at J, with 18 bases between the two ends. The CDR3 region has the DNA TGTGCCAGCTCACCCAGGCTAGCGAACACGAGCTCCTACAATGAGCAGTTCTTC. As protein: CASSPRLANTSSYNEQFF. The full variable domain, completed using reference TRBV18 and TRBJ2-1, is NAGVMQNPRHLVRRRGQEARLRCSPMKGHSHVYWYRQLPEEGLKFMVYLQKENIIDESGMPKERFSAEFPKEGPSILRIQQVVRGDSAAYFCASSPRLANTSSYNEQFFGPGTRLTVL.

This sequence joins TRBV7-2 and TRBJ2-7; D perhaps matches TRBD1 (5 bases). V was trimmed by 2 bases and J by 7 bases, leaving 18 bases between them. The CDR3 loop spans 15 amino acids. The germline CDR1 and CDR2 sequences are SGHTA and FQGNSA. The DNA for the CDR3 is TGTGCCAGCAGCTTATATATTTGGACCGCAGGGGAGCAGTACTTC. Its protein product is CASSLYIWTAGEQYF.

The chain is built from TRBV6-6 and TRBJ1-5; D unresolved. The ends were cut back, 7 bases at V and 5 bases at J, with 15 bases in the middle. CDR3 length: 14 residues. The germline V gene encodes CDR1 MNHNY and CDR2 SVGAGI (reference sequence). Written as DNA, the CDR3 is TGTGCCAGCACCCATGGGAAGTCAGATCAGCCCCAGCATTTT. Amino acids: CASTHGKSDQPQHF.

This clone is labeled medium-sized (0.01 to 0.1%). At one of its ends the junction is not consistent with the germline gene, which may arise from a read error. CDR3 coding DNA: TGTGCCAGCAGTGAACTGGGGCCCTCGTGCGACTTC. Residues: CASSELGPSCDF. The chain combines TRBV2 with TRBJ2-7; possibly TRBD1 for D (5 bases). The germline gives CDR1 SNHLY, CDR2 FYNNEI. This CDR3 contains 12 residues.

J is TRBJ2-7 and V is TRBV5-6; 9 bases agree with TRBD2. CDR3 length equals 15 residues. Germline values: CDR1 SGHDT, CDR2 YYEEEE. With V trimmed by 4 bases and J by 4 bases, 9 bases remained unmatched. The CDR3 nucleotides read TGTGCCAGCAGCGGGCGGCTAGCGGGACAGTACGAGCAGTACTTC. Encoded protein: CASSGRLAGQYEQYF.

The chain employs TRBV12-5 and TRBJ2-5; 7 bases match TRBD1. CDR1 is LGHNT, CDR2 FRNRAP, per germline. V gave up 1 base and J gave up 3 bases; unmatched junction bases: 2. CDR3 length equals 14 residues. For the CDR3, the DNA is TGTGCTAGTGGTTTGGACAGGGGTAAAGAGACCCAGTACTTC. Translation: CASGLDRGKETQYF.

The V and J genes are TRBV5-1 and TRBJ2-7; D possibly matches TRBD1 or TRBD2 (6 bases each). V was pared by 0 bases and J by 5 bases, with 18 bases between. Germline lookup yields CDR1 SGHRS and CDR2 YFSETQ. The CDR3 spans 16 residues. CDR3 residues: CASSLVWGRQGNEQYF. Written as DNA, the CDR3 is TGCGCCAGCAGCTTGGTTTGGGGGAGGCAGGGGAACGAGCAGTACTTC.

J is TRBJ1-1 and V is TRBV7-3; 8 bases are a match to TRBD1. The CDR3 loop spans 14 amino acids. V lost 5 bases and J lost 5; bases outside the gene matches: 7. Germline V gene data show CDR1 as SGHTA and CDR2 as FQGTGA. CDR3 DNA sequence: TGTGCCAGCAGCCAGACAGGGGCCGAGACTGAAGCTTTCTTT. Translated, it gives CASSQTGAETEAFF.

The chain joins TRBV10-3 to TRBJ2-1; 7 nucleotides line up with TRBD2. From germline, CDR1 is ENHRY and CDR2 SYGVKD. The CDR3 totals 16 residues. V shed 0 bases, J shed 3 bases, and the junction held 5 bases outside the gene matches. The CDR3 coding sequence is TGTGCCATCAGTGAGTCGGGCCTAGCGGTCTACAATGAGCAGTTCTTC. Translation: CAISESGLAVYNEQFF.

On this clone: At one end, the junction sequence differs from germline, possibly due to a read error. The gene calls are TRBV10-3 and TRBJ2-1, with 13 bases fitting TRBD2. Germline V CDR1 and CDR2: ENHRY, SYGVKD. CDR3 size: 15 residues. The CDR3 DNA is TGTGCCATCAGTAAGATACGGACTAGCGGGAGCCAAGTCGTCTTC. Amino acids: CAISKIRTSGSQVVF.

The chain combines TRBV4-2 with TRBJ2-1; 8 bases align to TRBD2. The CDR3 runs to 17 residues. V was pared by 4 bases and J by 3 bases, with 11 bases of the junction left unmatched. Per germline, CDR1 LGHNA and CDR2 YNFKEQ. This chain's CDR3 is CASSPEGAGGYYNEQFF. CDR3 DNA: TGTGCCAGCAGCCCGGAGGGCGCGGGAGGCTACTACAATGAGCAGTTCTTC.

Written as DNA, the CDR3 is TGCGCCAGCAGCCCTAGCGGGAGCACAGATACGCAGTATTTT. This encodes CASSPSGSTDTQYF. J is TRBJ2-3 and V is TRBV4-1; 8 nucleotides match TRBD2. Germline lookup yields CDR1 MGHRA and CDR2 YSYEKL. Trimming took 4 bases from V and 0 from J; bases not matched to a gene: 0. The CDR3 is 14 amino acids.

This clone was detected only a few times. The chain combines TRBV4-2 with TRBJ2-5; D gene uncertain. The germline V gene has CDR1 LGHNA and CDR2 YNFKEQ. The CDR3 is 13 amino acids. The V and J ends lost 5 bases and 1 base respectively, with 8 bases between them. CDR3 sequence: CASSLGAQETQYF. The CDR3 DNA reads as TGTGCCAGCAGCTTGGGTGCCCAAGAGACCCAGTACTTC.

The V and J genes are TRBV19 and TRBJ1-5; D is undetermined. The CDR3 spans 15 residues. From germline, CDR1 is LNHDA and CDR2 SQIVND (reference sequence). V lost 3 bases and J lost 0, with 9 bases in between. For the CDR3, the DNA is TGTGCCAGTAGTATCGTCGGTAGTAGCAATCAGCCCCAGCATTTT. Amino acid sequence: CASSIVGSSNQPQHF.

The chain uses TRBV27 and TRBJ2-5; a weak D match, TRBD1 (6 bases). The J call is doubtful: the DNA matches TRBJ2-7 better. Germline CDR1 MNHEY, CDR2 SMNVEV (reference sequence). The CDR3 extends over 14 amino acids. In DNA, the CDR3 is TGTGCCAGCAGACTCACCAGGGGTCTCTACGAGCAGTACTTC. This codes for CASRLTRGLYEQYF.

The rearrangement links TRBV28 to TRBJ2-7; D possibly corresponds to TRBD2 (6 bases). Trimming removed 2 bases from V and 4 bases from J, with 12 bases in between. Looked up from germline, CDR1 is MDHEN and CDR2 is SYDVKM. The length of the CDR3 is 14 residues. The CDR3 here is CASSLRPRDYEQYF. CDR3 sequence (DNA): TGTGCCAGCAGTTTACGGCCGCGGGATTACGAGCAGTACTTC.

This clone came up a few times. The chain couples TRBV11-1 to TRBJ2-5; TRBD1 is a possible D gene (6 bases). Germline CDR1 SGHAT, CDR2 FQDESV (reference sequence). V lost 3 bases and J 3 bases, leaving 20 bases between the germline ends. The CDR3 contains 17 residues. The CDR3 sequence is CASSLGIRAGEKETQYF. The CDR3 DNA is TGTGCCAGCAGCTTGGGCATCAGGGCAGGGGAAAAAGAGACCCAGTACTTC.

The chain couples TRBV11-2 to TRBJ2-7; TRBD2 might be the D (6 bases). V was trimmed by 11 bases and J by 6 bases, leaving 17 bases between them. The CDR3 is 12 residues long. In germline, CDR1 is SGHAT, CDR2 FQNNGV. The CDR3 region has the DNA TGTGCCGGTTGGTGGCTAGCGCGCGAGCAGTACTTC. Amino acids: CAGWWLAREQYF. Variable domain in full (rest from reference TRBV11-2 and TRBJ2-7): EAGVAQSPRYKIIEKRQSVAFWCNPISGHATLYWYQQILGQGPKLLIQFQNNGVVDDSQLPKDRFSAERLKGVDSTLKIQPAKLEDSAVYLCAGWWLAREQYFGPGTRLTVT.

The J gene is TRBJ1-1, the V gene TRBV28; unclear D gene. Germline-derived CDR1 and CDR2 are MDHEN and SYDVKM. V gave up 3 bases and J gave up 4 bases, with 3 bases separating them. The CDR3 is made up of 11 amino acids. CDR3 sequence (DNA): TGTGCCAGCAGTTTCGCCACTGAAGCTTTCTTT. The encoded protein is CASSFATEAFF.

This chain links TRBV20-1 with TRBJ2-7, with D maybe TRBD2 (6 bases). Per germline, CDR1 DFQATT and CDR2 SNEGSKA (reference sequence). Trimming took 3 bases from V and 3 from J, leaving 6 bases between them. This CDR3 region has 11 residues. The CDR3 region is CSASGSYEQYF. CDR3 nucleotides: TGCAGTGCTAGCGGGAGCTACGAGCAGTACTTC.

This clone was counted a single time. This chain links TRBV9 with TRBJ2-7; D not certain. Germline V gene sequence: CDR1 SGDLS, CDR2 YYNGEE. CDR3 length: 14 residues. V was cut by 0 bases and J by 0 bases, with 7 bases left in between. As DNA, the CDR3 is TGTGCCAGCAGCGTAGGTCGCTACTCCTACGAGCAGTACTTC. It yields the protein CASSVGRYSYEQYF.

The V call is TRBV5-1, the J call TRBJ2-5; D is possibly TRBD1 (6 bases). The J call may be faulty, since TRBJ2-7 better matches the DNA end. CDR1 and CDR2 from the germline V gene are SGHRS and YFSETQ. The CDR3 is made up of 15 amino acids. CDR3 nucleotide sequence: TGCGCCAGCAGCTTGGTTGGCAGGGGTCACTACGAGCAGTACTTC. Amino acid sequence: CASSLVGRGHYEQYF.

V and J are TRBV28 and TRBJ2-7, with D possibly matching TRBD2 (5 bases). With 1 base removed from V and 4 bases from J, the gap between germline ends came to 26 bases. There are 19 residues in the CDR3. CDR1 is MDHEN and CDR2 is SYDVKM in the germline V gene. CDR3 sequence: CASSLFRLGVKGTRYEQYF. CDR3 sequence (DNA): TGTGCCAGCAGTTTATTCCGTTTGGGTGTTAAAGGTACTAGGTACGAGCAGTACTTC.

The chain couples TRBV6-4 to TRBJ2-4, with D possibly TRBD1 on 6 matching bases. CDR1 MRHNA and CDR2 SNTAGT come from the germline V gene. The V end lost 8 bases, the J end lost 6 bases, and 8 bases lay between the germline ends. The CDR3 has 11 amino acids. CDR3 loop: CASRTVNIQYF. The CDR3 DNA follows: TGTGCCAGCCGGACAGTAAACATTCAGTACTTC.

The J gene is TRBJ2-3, the V gene TRBV30; 12 positions agree with TRBD2. Looked up from germline, CDR1 is GTSNPN and CDR2 is SVGIG (reference sequence). The CDR3 length is 15 residues. Losses at the gene ends were 3 bases for V and 1 base for J; bases not matched to a gene: 2. For the CDR3, the DNA is TGTGCCTGGAGGGCTAGCGGGAGGGGCACAGATACGCAGTATTTT. Protein product: CAWRASGRGTDTQYF.

The genes are TRBV7-9 and TRBJ2-7; no reliable D call. The CDR3 spans 13 residues. Trimming took off 3 bases at V and 5 bases at J, with 11 bases between the two ends. Germline lookup yields CDR1 SEHNR and CDR2 FQNEAQ (reference sequence). The CDR3 is CASSFKGSHEQYF. The CDR3 region has the DNA TGTGCCAGCAGCTTCAAGGGCTCGCACGAGCAGTACTTC.

V is TRBV6-6 and J is TRBJ1-2; D is undetermined. V shed 2 bases and J shed 2 bases, with 6 bases lying between them. This CDR3 comprises 13 residues. CDR1 MNHNY and CDR2 SVGAGI come from the germline V gene (reference sequence). The CDR3 region has the DNA TGTGCCAGCAGTTACGAACGGAACTATGGCTACACCTTC. Translating it yields CASSYERNYGYTF.

The chain recombines TRBV5-1 with TRBJ1-2; 9 nucleotides align to TRBD1. The length of the CDR3 is 15 residues. The V segment lost 0 bases and the J segment 6 bases; nucleotides outside the gene matches: 6. CDR1 and CDR2 (germline): SGHRS, YFSETQ. CDR3 DNA: TGCGCCAGCAGCTTGGGCATACAGGGGGCGAATGGCTACACCTTC. Encoded protein: CASSLGIQGANGYTF.

Of note for this clone: This CDR3 is also generated by other DNA sequences in the sample. This rearrangement joins TRBV29-1 to TRBJ2-7; the match to TRBD2 covers 7 bases. Trimming removed 4 bases from V and 3 bases from J; junction bases left unmatched: 9. The CDR3 sequence is 14 residues long. Germline V gene sequence: CDR1 SQVTM, CDR2 ANQGSEA. The CDR3 DNA sequence: TGCAGCGTTGTGACGAGACTAGCTCGCTACGAGCAGTACTTC. Translating gives CSVVTRLARYEQYF.

The V and J genes are TRBV6-1 and TRBJ1-5, with TRBD1 matching 8 bases. V was pared by 5 bases and J by 7 bases, with 10 bases of the junction left unmatched. The CDR3 extends over 15 amino acids. From germline, CDR1 is MNHNS and CDR2 SASEGT. This CDR3 is CASSPQGAVGQPQHF. DNA of the CDR3: TGTGCCAGCAGTCCTCAGGGGGCAGTGGGGCAGCCCCAGCATTTT.

The chain employs TRBV5-8 and TRBJ2-3; D gene unclear. CDR1 and CDR2 (germline): SGHTS, YDEGEE. The V end was cut by 3 bases, the J end by 8 bases, with 16 bases between. The CDR3 extends over 14 amino acids. The CDR3: CASSSQSRYSTQYF. Written as DNA, the CDR3 is TGTGCCAGCAGCTCACAGTCCCGTTATAGTACGCAGTATTTT. The full variable domain, completed using reference TRBV5-8 and TRBJ2-3, is EAGVTQSPTHLIKTRGQQATLRCSPISGHTSVYWYQQALGLGLQFLLWYDEGEERNRGNFPPRFSGRQFPNYSSELNVNALELEDSALYLCASSSQSRYSTQYFGPGTRLTVL.